These 9 T cell receptor beta chains were sequenced from one sample in a study of CD8 T cells in Susac syndrome. An amount of RNA that ranged from roughly 0.5 to 1 ug was reverse transcribed with random hexamers. TCRdb re-called the immunoSEQ multiplex PCR reads with MiXCR, one entry per CDR3 protein. In the table there are approximately 110,000 distinct CDR3 sequences, approximately 95% of which are singletons. The specimen sequenced was CD8+ T cells from PBMCs. The origin of the receptors is a human donor with multiple sclerosis.

This chain uses TRBV9 with TRBJ2-3; D is possibly TRBD1 (5 bases). The CDR3 runs 15 residues. CDR1 and CDR2 (germline): SGDLS, YYNGEE. V shed 1 base and J shed 5 bases, with 14 bases lying between them. CDR3 sequence reads: CASSVLRQPQDTQYF. Here the CDR3 DNA reads TGTGCCAGCAGCGTACTCCGACAGCCACAAGATACGCAGTATTTT.

This clonotype showed up just once. The chain combines TRBV7-6 with TRBJ2-1; perhaps D is TRBD1 or TRBD2 (5 bases each). The V gene's germline CDR1 is SGHVS and CDR2 FNYEAQ. The CDR3 is 15 residues long. V lost 5 bases to trimming and J lost 4 bases, with 15 bases between them. The CDR3, as DNA: TGTGCCAGCAGCCATCATACGGGGCTATACAATGAGCAGTTCTTC. Residues: CASSHHTGLYNEQFF. Together with reference TRBV7-6 and TRBJ2-1, the CDR3 gives the full variable domain: GAGVSQSPRYKVTKRGQDVALRCDPISGHVSLYWYRQALGQGPEFLTYFNYEAQQDKSGLPNDRFSAERPEGSISTLTIQRTEQRDSAMYRCASSHHTGLYNEQFFGPGTRLTVL.

The rearrangement uses TRBV4-1 and TRBJ1-1; 7 nucleotides agree with TRBD1. Germline loops: CDR1 MGHRA, CDR2 YSYEKL. The CDR3 is made up of 14 amino acids. The V gene end was trimmed by 1 base and the J gene end by 5 bases; junction bases not matched to a gene: 4. CDR3 amino acids: CASSQGGGVTEAFF. The CDR3 coding sequence is TGCGCCAGCAGCCAAGGAGGGGGCGTTACTGAAGCTTTCTTT.

The chain uses TRBV9 and TRBJ2-1; the D call may be TRBD1 or TRBD2 (5 bases each). With 4 bases removed from V and 8 bases from J, the gap between germline ends came to 16 bases. The germline V gene has CDR1 SGDLS and CDR2 YYNGEE. The CDR3 totals 14 residues. The CDR3 nucleotides read TGTGCCAGCAGCCCACGGGACCGAGGACATGAGCAGTTCTTC. It is translated as CASSPRDRGHEQFF. Looking up the rest from reference TRBV9 and TRBJ2-1 gives the full variable domain: DSGVTQTPKHLITATGQRVTLRCSPRSGDLSVYWYQQSLDQGLQFLIQYYNGEERAKGNILERFSAQQFPDLHSELNLSSLELGDSALYFCASSPRDRGHEQFFGPGTRLTVL.

The CDR3 reads CASRTGESAYEQYV. Here the CDR3 DNA reads TGTGCCAGCAGAACGGGGGAAAGTGCCTACGAGCAGTACGTC. The chain is built from TRBV5-6 and TRBJ2-7; tentatively, D is TRBD2 (6 bases). The CDR3 extends over 14 amino acids. V lost 5 bases and J 2 bases, leaving 14 bases between the germline ends. Germline assignment: CDR1 SGHDT and CDR2 YYEEEE.

The chain is built from TRBV6-1 and TRBJ2-7; D is possibly TRBD2 (7 bases). This CDR3 region has 14 residues. The V end was cut by 2 bases, the J end by 7 bases, with 15 bases between. CDR1 is MNHNS and CDR2 is SASEGT in the germline V gene. The CDR3 DNA reads TGTGCCAGCAGTGAACGGGGGGCCGGGAATGAGCAGTACGTC. Amino acids: CASSERGAGNEQYV.

The chain recombines TRBV28 with TRBJ2-7; the D call may be TRBD1 or TRBD2 (5 bases each). V gave up 5 bases and J gave up 0 bases, with 14 bases separating them. CDR1 and CDR2 (germline): MDHEN, SYDVKM. The CDR3 has 15 amino acids. The DNA for the CDR3 is TGTGCCAGCAGTGAGAGGGGCGCCAGCTCCTACGAGCAGTACTTC. Its translation: CASSERGASSYEQYF.

The V call is TRBV7-9, the J call TRBJ1-1; perhaps TRBD1 as D (5 bases). The CDR3 is 14 residues long. CDR1 and CDR2 (germline): SEHNR, FQNEAQ (reference sequence). V lost 1 base to trimming and J lost 1 base, with 7 bases between them. CDR3 sequence: CASSLVGQNTEAFF. The CDR3 DNA reads TGTGCCAGCAGCTTAGTCGGACAGAACACTGAAGCTTTCTTT.

The CDR3 sequence is CASTSIGTVNTEAFF. As DNA, the CDR3 is TGTGCCAGTACCAGCATCGGGACAGTGAACACTGAAGCTTTCTTT. The V and J genes are TRBV19 and TRBJ1-1, with TRBD1 identical over 7 bases. The germline gives CDR1 LNHDA, CDR2 SQIVND (reference sequence). The CDR3 is 15 amino acids. V lost 7 bases to trimming and J lost 0 bases; unmatched junction nucleotides: 8.